Listed below are T cell receptor beta chains from one sample, sequenced in a study of blood T cell repertoires in COVID-19. Clones were sequenced by immunoSEQ multiplex PCR, and TCRdb holds only the in-frame ones, with some missing. The sample carries more than 55,000 clones, around 85% recorded once. Sequencing used peripheral blood. The origin of the receptors is a man aged 50 to 60 with active COVID-19. Both conserved end residues are part of each CDR3. The order of the fields is J gene, V gene, D gene, clone size, CDR3 DNA, CDR3 protein. The D gene is left open where the match is weak. Rows give clone size only sometimes, using once, few, many, or a class for an expanded clone.

j_gene: TRBJ1-4; v_gene: TRBV10-3; d_gene: .; abundance: once; CDR3nt: TGTGCCATCAGTGAGTCCGGTCTAGGCTCTGGAAAACTGTTTTTT; CDR3aa: CAISESGLGSGKLFF
j_gene: TRBJ1-6; v_gene: TRBV5-1; d_gene: .; abundance: .; CDR3nt: TGCGCCAGCAGCTTGGATCTGGGAGGAGCTTCACCCCTCCACTTT; CDR3aa: CASSLDLGGASPLHF
j_gene: TRBJ2-7; v_gene: TRBV6-5; d_gene: TRBD1; abundance: few; CDR3nt: TGTGCCAGCAGTTACATGACAGGGAGCTCCTACGAGCAGTACTTC; CDR3aa: CASSYMTGSSYEQYF
j_gene: TRBJ2-2; v_gene: TRBV27; d_gene: .; abundance: .; CDR3nt: TGTGCCAGCAGTTTAGGCAGGGGCACCGGGGAGCTGTTTTTT; CDR3aa: CASSLGRGTGELFF
j_gene: TRBJ2-3; v_gene: TRBV6-2/TRBV6-3; d_gene: .; abundance: .; CDR3nt: TGTGCCAGCAGTTCACAGATCCTCACAGATACGCAGTATTTT; CDR3aa: CASSSQILTDTQYF
j_gene: TRBJ1-1; v_gene: TRBV7-9; d_gene: TRBD1; abundance: .; CDR3nt: TGTGCCAGCAGCTTAGGGGGCAGGGGGCACACTGAAGCTTTCTTT; CDR3aa: CASSLGGRGHTEAFF
j_gene: TRBJ1-5; v_gene: TRBV5-8; d_gene: .; abundance: .; CDR3nt: TGTGCCAGCAGCTCCCCTTCCACAGGGACCGGTCAGCCCCAGCATTTT; CDR3aa: CASSSPSTGTGQPQHF
j_gene: TRBJ1-2; v_gene: TRBV19; d_gene: .; abundance: once; CDR3nt: TGTGCCAGTAGTATCGGAGCAGCTAACTATGGCTACACCTTC; CDR3aa: CASSIGAANYGYTF
j_gene: TRBJ2-3; v_gene: TRBV6-4; d_gene: TRBD2; abundance: once; CDR3nt: TGTGCCAGCAGCGAGGGGGAAACTAGCGGGATGCGCTATTTT; CDR3aa: CASSEGETSGMRYF
j_gene: TRBJ1-2; v_gene: TRBV25-1; d_gene: .; abundance: .; CDR3nt: TGTGCCAGCAGTGAGAGGGCCAGCTATGGCTACACCTTC; CDR3aa: CASSERASYGYTF
j_gene: TRBJ2-1; v_gene: TRBV20-1; d_gene: TRBD2; abundance: .; CDR3nt: TGCAGTGCTAGTGCCCCTAGCGGGGGTGATGAGCAGTTCTTC; CDR3aa: CSASAPSGGDEQFF
j_gene: TRBJ2-3; v_gene: TRBV5-1; d_gene: TRBD1; abundance: few; CDR3nt: TGCGCCAGCAGCTTGGCCGGGACAGGGGGCGCAGATACGCAGTATTTT; CDR3aa: CASSLAGTGGADTQYF
j_gene: TRBJ1-3; v_gene: TRBV9; d_gene: TRBD1; abundance: .; CDR3nt: TGTGCCAGCAGCGTGGAGGGGGCCCCTGGAAACACCATATATTTT; CDR3aa: CASSVEGAPGNTIYF
j_gene: TRBJ2-5; v_gene: TRBV5-1; d_gene: .; abundance: .; CDR3nt: TGCGCCAGCAGGAAGGGGGAGGGAGAGACCCAGTACTTC; CDR3aa: CASRKGEGETQYF
j_gene: TRBJ2-7; v_gene: TRBV11-3; d_gene: TRBD1; abundance: .; CDR3nt: TGTGCCAGCAGCCCCGGGACAGACTACTACGAGCAGTACTTC; CDR3aa: CASSPGTDYYEQYF
j_gene: TRBJ2-2; v_gene: TRBV28; d_gene: TRBD1; abundance: .; CDR3nt: TGTGCCAGCAGCTTTACCACAGGGGTTTCCGGGGAGCTGTTTTTT; CDR3aa: CASSFTTGVSGELFF
j_gene: TRBJ2-7; v_gene: TRBV7-2; d_gene: TRBD1; abundance: .; CDR3nt: TGTGCCAGCAGCTTTAAGGGACAGGGAGACTACGAGCAGTACTTC; CDR3aa: CASSFKGQGDYEQYF
j_gene: TRBJ2-7; v_gene: TRBV11-2; d_gene: TRBD1; abundance: .; CDR3nt: TGTGCCAGCAGCTTCGGACAGGGATCCTACGAGCAGTACTTC; CDR3aa: CASSFGQGSYEQYF
j_gene: TRBJ2-5; v_gene: TRBV7-8; d_gene: .; abundance: .; CDR3nt: TGTGCCAGCAGCCCCCGGGAACACCTATACTTC; CDR3aa: CASSPREHLYF
j_gene: TRBJ2-7; v_gene: TRBV7-2; d_gene: .; abundance: .; CDR3nt: TGTGCCAGCAGCCCCAGGGGGGCCAGCTCCTACGAGCAGTACTTC; CDR3aa: CASSPRGASSYEQYF
j_gene: TRBJ2-7; v_gene: TRBV11-1; d_gene: .; abundance: .; CDR3nt: TGTGCCAGCAGCTTCTTAGCAGGGAACACCTACGAGCAGTACTTC; CDR3aa: CASSFLAGNTYEQYF
j_gene: TRBJ2-7; v_gene: TRBV6-5; d_gene: .; abundance: .; CDR3nt: TGTGCCAGCAGGACTCGTGGTGGGTACGAGCAGTACTTC; CDR3aa: CASRTRGGYEQYF
j_gene: TRBJ1-1; v_gene: TRBV12-3/TRBV12-4; d_gene: .; abundance: .; CDR3nt: TGTGCCAGTCGAAGAGAGGGATACACTGAAGCTTTCTTT; CDR3aa: CASRREGYTEAFF
j_gene: TRBJ1-3; v_gene: TRBV19; d_gene: .; abundance: .; CDR3nt: TGTGCCAGTAGACGAACAACAAGCTCTGGAAACACCATATATTTT; CDR3aa: CASRRTTSSGNTIYF
j_gene: TRBJ1-1; v_gene: TRBV6-5; d_gene: .; abundance: .; CDR3nt: TGTGCCAGCAGAGCGGGACGGATGAACACTGAAGCTTTCTTT; CDR3aa: CASRAGRMNTEAFF
j_gene: TRBJ2-3; v_gene: TRBV6-2/TRBV6-3; d_gene: .; abundance: few; CDR3nt: TGTGCCAGCAGTTCCGGGATCGCTAGCACAGATACGCAGTATTTT; CDR3aa: CASSSGIASTDTQYF